One sample yielded the 5 T cell receptor beta chains listed below, sequenced in a study of T cells expressing NK-cell markers. TCRdb re-called the 5' RACE reads and gives one entry per CDR3 protein, without DNA. The specimen's table records 500,000 to 700,000 distinct CDR3 sequences. Sequencing was done on a sample of blood T cells: a sorted CD56 or NKG2C T cell subset, CD4+ or CD8+ T cells, or bulk PBMC T cells (not recorded which). These receptors were obtained from a man aged 18-30 years in good health.

The rearrangement links TRBV6-2 or TRBV6-3 to TRBJ2-5. Germline assignment: CDR1 MNHEY and CDR2 SVGEGT. This CDR3 comprises 13 residues. CDR3 sequence reads: CASSTRGQETQYF.

CDR3 in amino acids: CASSLSLATNEKLFF. V is TRBV5-1 and J is TRBJ1-4. Germline CDR1 SGHRS, CDR2 YFSETQ. The CDR3 contains 15 residues.

The chain links TRBV20-1 to TRBJ2-6; without DNA, the TCRdb call of TRBD2 cannot be checked. CDR3 size: 15 residues. Germline CDR1 DFQATT, CDR2 SNEGSKA (reference sequence). CDR3 protein: CSATGGLTGANVLTF.

The genes are TRBV5-1 and TRBJ2-1. The germline V gene encodes CDR1 SGHRS and CDR2 YFSETQ. The CDR3 is 16 amino acids. The CDR3 sequence: CASSLSGGSSYNEQFF.

The chain recombines TRBV10-3 with TRBJ2-3; the D call of TRBD1 rests on TCRdb alone, since no DNA is present to check it. This CDR3 has 14 residues. Germline lookup yields CDR1 ENHRY and CDR2 SYGVKD. The CDR3 sequence is CAISRDRVTDTQYF.